This paragraph reports one T cell receptor beta chain. The antigen it binds to is not known. The input lacks base qualities; no much larger clone sits a single base away. Library method: the immunoSEQ multiplex PCR assay. TCRdb retrieved this table from immuneACCESS and kept in-frame rearrangements only. Not all clones are present; in checked studies, unresolved V genes account for under half, and no reason is known for the remainder. Counted in this sample were around 70,000 clones; roughly 87% of them appeared once. The top ten constitute 35% to 45% of the sample. The study evaluated CTLA-4 blockade (ipilimumab) given together with focal radiation therapy in patients who had chemo-refractory metastatic non-small-cell lung cancer. The data derive from a study of radiotherapy plus CTLA-4 blockade in lung cancer listed by TCRdb under 2018. In terms of the full investigation: Objective responses occurred in roughly 19% of enrolled patients, and about 30% achieved disease control.

The CDR1 and CDR2 encoded by the germline V gene are SGHAT and FQNNGV. Its CDR3 holds 15 amino acids, cysteine through phenylalanine. The read is trimmed to its CDR3 DNA, 45 bases read in frame from base 1. Trimming removed 5 bases from V and 4 bases from J, leaving 17 bases between the germline ends. Study-wide conclusions, independent of this receptor: TCR clones derived from tumors expanded in peripheral blood after treatment with radiotherapy and ipilimumab. The strongest predictors of response, as reported, were early dynamic changes in blood T cell clones along with a rise in serum interferon-beta after radiation.

The chain uses TRBV11-2 and TRBJ1-2; a tentative D call is TRBD1 (6 bases match). This clonotype was sampled from a human donor with non-small cell lung cancer that progressed on radiotherapy plus ipilimumab. The sample here was peripheral blood, taken from a patient treated with radiotherapy plus ipilimumab. The CDR3 protein sequence reads: CASSKLGQTSYGYTF. The bases are TGTGCCAGCAGCAAACTTGGACAGACCAGCTATGGCTACACCTTC.